This paragraph reports one T cell receptor (beta chain). The sample carries other DNA sequences with the same CDR3. CDR3 length: 15 residues. Germline values: CDR1 MRHNA, CDR2 SNTAGT. V lost 0 bases to trimming and J lost 0 bases, with 6 bases between them. This sample was taken from a study of graft-versus-host responses after intestinal transplantation. Study-level information: Transplant recipients had multivisceral, liver-intestinal, or isolated intestinal grafts.

Repertoires were generated with immunoSEQ multiplex PCR, while TCRdb's copy carries only in-frame clones and drops some. This sample carries roughly 23,000 clones, 90% to 95% of them seen once, and the ten largest clones take 2%. The chain carries TRBV6-4 and TRBJ2-1; tentative D call: TRBD2 (6 bases). This receptor was taken from a human patient who received an intestinal transplant, so some T cells may come from the graft donor. The sequenced sample was PBMCs, obtained around 40 days after intestinal transplant. The CDR3 DNA is TGTGCCAGCAGTGACTCTAGCGGCTCCTACAATGAGCAGTTCTTC. This codes for CASSDSSGSYNEQFF.